This T cell receptor (beta chain) appears in the sequencing data of a study of blood T cell repertoires in COVID-19. Germline lookup yields CDR1 WNHNN and CDR2 SYGVQD (reference sequence). The CDR3 loop spans 15 amino acids. V shed 6 bases, J shed 8 bases, and the junction held 11 bases outside the gene matches. Libraries were prepared by immunoSEQ multiplex PCR; TCRdb keeps only in-frame clonotypes and omits some of them. The sample lists over 70,000 clones; approximately 87% were seen once. The receptor was isolated from a human donor in a cohort sampled during active COVID-19. The sequenced sample was peripheral blood. The V call is TRBV10-1, the J call TRBJ2-1; 9 bases fit TRBD1. CDR3 nucleotide sequence: TGCGCCAGCAGCCTCCGGGGGACAGGGAGAGATGAGCAGTTCTTC. It specifies CASSLRGTGRDEQFF.